This is a list of T cell receptor beta chains from one sample in a study of blood T cell repertoires in COVID-19. Libraries were prepared by immunoSEQ multiplex PCR; TCRdb keeps only in-frame clonotypes and omits some of them. The top ten clones hold around 3.4% of a sample with under 300,000 clones, around 83% of them seen once. Sequencing input: peripheral blood. These TCRs come from a woman under 30 with acute or convalescent COVID-19. The CDR3 runs from the conserved cysteine through the conserved F or W. Each record gives: V gene, J gene, D gene, CDR3 DNA, CDR3 protein. D genes are given only for firm matches.

V: TRBV7-2
J: TRBJ2-2
D: .
DNA: TGTGCCAGCAGCCTAAGTGGACAGAGAACGAACACCGGGGAGCTGTTTTTT
CDR3: CASSLSGQRTNTGELFF

V: TRBV7-9
J: TRBJ2-4
D: TRBD2
DNA: TGTGCCAGCAGCTTTAGTAGCGGGAGTGCCAAAAACATTCAGTACTTC
CDR3: CASSFSSGSAKNIQYF

V: TRBV7-2
J: TRBJ2-2
D: TRBD2
DNA: TGTGCCAGCAGCTCTAGGACTAGCGGGAGGACCGGGGAGCTGTTTTTT
CDR3: CASSSRTSGRTGELFF

V: TRBV6-5
J: TRBJ1-1
D: TRBD1
DNA: TGTGCCAGCAGTTCCGCGACAGGGCGGGACACTGAAGCTTTCTTT
CDR3: CASSSATGRDTEAFF

V: TRBV5-1
J: TRBJ1-1
D: .
DNA: TGCGCCAGCAGCGGCACACAGGGTACCACTGAAGCTTTCTTT
CDR3: CASSGTQGTTEAFF

V: TRBV5-1
J: TRBJ1-1
D: TRBD1
DNA: TGCGCCAGCAGCATAAGACAGGGTAACACTGAAGCTTTCTTT
CDR3: CASSIRQGNTEAFF

V: TRBV6-6
J: TRBJ2-2
D: TRBD2
DNA: TGTGCCAGCAGTTACAAACTAGCGGACTACACCGGGGAGCTGTTTTTT
CDR3: CASSYKLADYTGELFF

V: TRBV27
J: TRBJ2-7
D: TRBD2
DNA: TGTGCCAGCAGCACTAGGGCAAGAGGACTAGCGGCCTCCTACGAGCAGTACTTC
CDR3: CASSTRARGLAASYEQYF

V: TRBV2
J: TRBJ1-3
D: .
DNA: TGTGCCAGCAGTGGACCAGGTGACAGTTCTGGAAACACCATATATTTT
CDR3: CASSGPGDSSGNTIYF

V: TRBV7-2
J: TRBJ1-5
D: .
DNA: TGTGCCAGCAGCTTCGGAGAAAATCAGCCCCAGCATTTT
CDR3: CASSFGENQPQHF

V: TRBV6-2/TRBV6-3
J: TRBJ2-5
D: .
DNA: TGTGCCAGCAGTTACGGACAGCAAGAGACCCAGTACTTC
CDR3: CASSYGQQETQYF